The source of this TCR beta chain is a study of blood T cell repertoires in COVID-19. About the study: PBMCs, B-cell-depleted T cells, or T cells were the source of the cDNA or gDNA that made up the material.

Germline assignment: CDR1 LNHDA and CDR2 SQIVND (reference sequence). This CDR3 comprises 15 residues. V lost 4 bases, J lost 6 bases, and 10 bases stayed unmatched. This clone has a handful of counts. Seattle patients were enrolled while actively infected and followed longitudinally. In the original processing: Reference gene primer amplification in the assay estimated nucleated cell counts. Assay: immunoSEQ multiplex PCR; the TCRdb copy retains only in-frame clones and omits some. V and J calls and clone size are copied from that table; D and trimming were computed from the DNA. The table lists over 150,000 clones, around nine tenths of them singletons.

The sample taken for sequencing was peripheral blood. V gene TRBV19 combines with J gene TRBJ2-7; 9 nucleotides agree with TRBD1. The sequence was obtained from a man in his sixties with COVID-19, enrolled during active disease. CDR3 region: CASSTPGQGLREQYF. The CDR3 DNA sequence: TGTGCCAGTAGTACCCCGGGACAGGGTCTGCGCGAGCAGTACTTC. Looking up the rest from reference TRBV19 and TRBJ2-7 gives the full variable domain: DGGITQSPKYLFRKEGQNVTLSCEQNLNHDAMYWYRQDPGQGLRLIYYSQIVNDFQKGDIAEGYSVSREKKESFPLTVTSAQKNPTAFYLCASSTPGQGLREQYFGPGTRLTVT.